This passage covers 18 T cell receptor beta chains from one sample sequenced in a study of blood T cell repertoires in COVID-19. Using immunoSEQ multiplex PCR, the repertoire was profiled, and TCRdb retains in-frame clones only, with some absent. The profile covers around 150,000 clones, with about 74% appearing a single time and 8% to 9.5% taken by the ten largest. The sample comprised peripheral blood. These receptors originate from a man in his sixties with acute or convalescent COVID-19.

This chain uses TRBV18 with TRBJ1-2, with D possibly matching TRBD1 (6 bases). V lost 2 bases and J 3 bases, leaving 13 bases between the germline ends. The CDR3 totals 15 residues. CDR1 KGHSH and CDR2 LQKENI come from the germline V gene. The DNA of the CDR3 is TGTGCCAGCTCACCAAACAGGGAAGTTGACTATGGCTACACCTTC. Its protein product is CASSPNREVDYGYTF.

V is TRBV2 and J is TRBJ1-3; D gene ambiguous. Per the germline V gene, CDR1 is SNHLY and CDR2 is FYNNEI. The CDR3 loop spans 12 amino acids. The V gene lost 5 bases and the J gene lost 2 bases, with 4 bases spanning the gap. The CDR3 region is CASSTAGNTIYF. The CDR3 DNA reads TGTGCCAGCAGTACGGCTGGAAACACCATATATTTT.

This clone occurred a few times. This chain uses TRBV5-1 with TRBJ1-2; D remains unclear. The V gene lost 0 bases and the J gene lost 2 bases, with 11 bases spanning the gap. The length of the CDR3 is 15 residues. Germline assignment: CDR1 SGHRS and CDR2 YFSETQ. CDR3 DNA sequence: TGCGCCAGCAGCTTGGAGGCGGGAACCAACTATGGCTACACCTTC. Protein: CASSLEAGTNYGYTF.

V and J are TRBV6-2 or TRBV6-3 and TRBJ2-3; 14 nucleotides agree with TRBD2. Germline CDR1 reads MNHEY; CDR2 reads SVGEGT. This CDR3 is 17 amino acids long. Trimming removed 0 bases from V and 8 bases from J; junction bases left unmatched: 7. The CDR3 here is CASSYSGLAGGVGTQYF. DNA for the CDR3: TGTGCCAGCAGTTACTCCGGACTAGCGGGGGGAGTGGGTACGCAGTATTTT.

V is TRBV3-1 (or the pseudogene TRBV3-2) and J is TRBJ1-2; D not certain. The CDR3 loop spans 16 amino acids. Per germline, CDR1 LGHDT and CDR2 YNNKEL (reference sequence). Trimming took 0 bases from V and 5 from J, leaving 16 bases between them. CDR3: CASSQESGDRRYGYTF. The CDR3, as DNA: TGTGCCAGCAGCCAAGAGTCTGGCGATAGGAGGTATGGCTACACCTTC.

This clone was seen a few times. The chain joins TRBV19 to TRBJ1-2, with D uncertain. The CDR3 consists of 15 residues. With 7 bases removed from V and 5 bases from J, the gap between germline ends came to 20 bases. The germline V gene encodes CDR1 LNHDA and CDR2 SQIVND (reference sequence). The CDR3 DNA follows: TGTGCCAGTATTGAGTCGAGGGAACGTAGGTATGGCTACACCTTC. Residues: CASIESRERRYGYTF.

This clone was seen once. The V gene is TRBV4-1, the J gene TRBJ1-1, with 7 bases matching TRBD1. The CDR3 loop spans 15 amino acids. Losses at the gene ends were 4 bases for V and 4 bases for J; bases not matched to a gene: 9. Germline V gene data show CDR1 as MGHRA and CDR2 as YSYEKL. CDR3 residues: CASSPQGSGGTEAFF. DNA for the CDR3: TGCGCCAGCAGCCCTCAGGGGTCAGGGGGCACTGAAGCTTTCTTT.

This clone was found a few times. This rearrangement joins TRBV7-9 to TRBJ1-3; no clear D gene. The V gene's germline CDR1 is SEHNR and CDR2 FQNEAQ (reference sequence). V lost 2 bases and J lost 0, with 11 bases in between. CDR3 size: 16 residues. CDR3: CASSLLPLSSGNTIYF. In DNA, the CDR3 is TGTGCCAGCAGCTTACTCCCTCTTAGCTCTGGAAACACCATATATTTT.

The chain couples TRBV2 to TRBJ2-7; D not certain. Trimming pared 7 bases from V and 0 bases from J, leaving 10 bases between. The germline gives CDR1 SNHLY, CDR2 FYNNEI. The CDR3 loop spans 13 amino acids. Here the CDR3 DNA reads TGTGCCAGCATCCGGCAGGTCTCCTACGAGCAGTACTTC. The encoded protein is CASIRQVSYEQYF.

V usage is TRBV7-3 and J usage is TRBJ2-4; D might be TRBD2 (7 bases). V lost 5 bases to trimming and J lost 2 bases, with 16 bases between them. The CDR3 is made up of 16 amino acids. The germline V gene encodes CDR1 SGHTA and CDR2 FQGTGA. CDR3 sequence: CASSDPGEGTKNIQYF. CDR3 coding DNA: TGTGCCAGCAGCGATCCAGGGGAGGGAACCAAAAACATTCAGTACTTC.

This rearrangement joins TRBV7-9 to TRBJ2-1; TRBD2 matches 9 bases. The V gene end was trimmed by 1 base and the J gene end by 1 base; junction bases not matched to a gene: 5. This CDR3 is 17 amino acids long. CDR1 is SEHNR, CDR2 FQNEAQ, per germline (reference sequence). CDR3 DNA: TGTGCCAGCAGCTTAGGGTCCAGCGGGGGGTCCTACAATGAGCAGTTCTTC. Translating it yields CASSLGSSGGSYNEQFF.

CDR3 in amino acids: CASSLVTSGTDTQYF. In DNA, the CDR3 is TGTGCCAGCAGCTTAGTTACTAGCGGCACAGATACGCAGTATTTT. The chain has TRBV11-2 and TRBJ2-3; 7 bases fit TRBD2. With 1 base clipped from V and 1 base from J, the junction kept 2 bases outside the gene matches. The CDR3 is 15 residues long. Germline V gives CDR1 SGHAT, CDR2 FQNNGV.

CDR3: CASSLGTSNGPEQFF. The CDR3 DNA sequence: TGTGCCAGCAGTCTAGGGACTAGCAATGGGCCTGAGCAGTTCTTC. The chain combines TRBV6-6 with TRBJ2-1; 9 bases agree with TRBD2. The junction had 11 bases not matched to a gene; V was cut back by 5 bases and J by 9 bases. Germline V gives CDR1 MNHNY, CDR2 SVGAGI (reference sequence). The CDR3 is 15 residues long.

V is TRBV19 and J is TRBJ1-5, with TRBD1 matching 7 bases. The V gene's germline CDR1 is LNHDA and CDR2 SQIVND (reference sequence). V shed 6 bases and J 7 bases; nucleotides not matched to a gene: 15. The CDR3 runs to 16 residues. Written as DNA, the CDR3 is TGTGCCAGTAGGACTTCCCGACAGGGACGGTTCCAGCCCCAGCATTTT. Translated, it gives CASRTSRQGRFQPQHF.

The rearrangement joins TRBV5-1 to TRBJ1-6; a weak D match, TRBD1 (5 bases). There are 16 residues in the CDR3. Germline assignment: CDR1 SGHRS and CDR2 YFSETQ. V shed 5 bases and J shed 0 bases, with 12 bases lying between them. The CDR3 sequence is CASRVTESSYNSPLHF. In nucleotides, the CDR3 is TGCGCCAGCAGGGTGACAGAAAGCTCCTATAATTCACCCCTCCACTTT.

This rearrangement joins TRBV27 to TRBJ2-7, with 11 bases aligning to TRBD2. The CDR3 extends over 19 amino acids. The J segment lost 1 base and the V segment lost 2 bases, leaving 13 bases of the junction unmatched. Germline values: CDR1 MNHEY, CDR2 SMNVEV (reference sequence). The CDR3 sequence is CASSLKPPLLAGASYEQYF. The CDR3 nucleotides are TGTGCCAGCAGTTTAAAACCCCCCTTACTAGCGGGGGCGTCCTACGAGCAGTACTTC.

In its sample, this clone was seen a few times. The V and J genes are TRBV7-5 and TRBJ1-2; the D call TRBD1 from the table was never checked on the DNA. TRBV7-5 is flagged as a pseudogene. This CDR3 has 16 amino acids. The DNA for the CDR3 is TGTGTCAGAAGCTCCGGGACAGGGCCAAATTCCTATGGCTACACCTTC. It encodes CVRSSGTGPNSYGYTF.

The rearrangement uses TRBV5-4 and TRBJ2-2, with 7 bases that match TRBD1. V gave up 0 bases and J gave up 4 bases; unmatched junction bases: 6. Germline V gene sequence: CDR1 SGHNT, CDR2 YYREEE (reference sequence). The CDR3 runs 16 residues. The CDR3 loop reads CASSLGPGGGTGELFF. In DNA form, the CDR3 reads TGTGCCAGCAGCTTGGGGCCAGGGGGTGGCACCGGGGAGCTGTTTTTT.